This entry describes one T cell receptor beta chain. No antigen is known for it. Every CD8+ subset sample held 300,000 flow-sorted cells, done in triplicate. Naivety in CD8+ T cells corresponded to a CD45RO-CCR7+CD27+CD95- phenotype. Each TRB cDNA library was prepared by 5' RACE (with UMI labels). TCRdb reprocessed the 5' RACE reads; each CDR3 protein has one entry and no DNA is given. The table lists tens of thousands of distinct CDR3 sequences, with approximately 0.5% in the top ten. The data derive from a study of CXCR3-negative and CXCR3-positive naive CD8 T cells. Study-level findings and limits: Memory CD8+ cells had much lower diversity, and both naive subsets had comparably high diversity. Similar TRBV-TRBJ usage was seen in naive cells (both CXCR3-negative and CXCR3-positive), but memory cells differed. CXCR3-positive naive cells carried more hydrophobic TRB CDR3s than CXCR3-negative ones.

Germline lookup yields CDR1 ENHRY and CDR2 SYGVKD. CDR3 length: 16 residues. Sequenced sample: naive CXCR3+ CD8+ T cells from blood. Subset defined: CD45RO-CCR7+CD27+CD95- naive CD8+ T cells expressing CXCR3 (TNR3+). The V and J genes are TRBV10-3 and TRBJ2-5; TCRdb selects TRBD2, and the lack of DNA leaves this call unchecked. This clonotype was obtained from a human donor in good health. Some clones in this sample may be carry-over from other donors' samples. The CDR3: CAISERGSGRYETQYF.